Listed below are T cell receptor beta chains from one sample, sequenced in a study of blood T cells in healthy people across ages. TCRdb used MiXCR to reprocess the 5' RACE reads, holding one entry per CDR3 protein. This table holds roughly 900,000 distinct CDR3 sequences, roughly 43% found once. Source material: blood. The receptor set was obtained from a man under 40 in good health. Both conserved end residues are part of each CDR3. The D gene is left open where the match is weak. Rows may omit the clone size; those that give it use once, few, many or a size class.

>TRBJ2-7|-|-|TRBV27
CASGWMGSEAYEQYF
TGTGCCAGCGGGTGGATGGGTAGCGAGGCCTACGAGCAGTACTTC
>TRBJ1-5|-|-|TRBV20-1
CSAARGDRSVSNQPQHF
TGCAGTGCTGCCCGTGGGGACCGTTCGGTCAGCAATCAGCCCCAGCATTTT
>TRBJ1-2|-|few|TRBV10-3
CAISGGDYGYTF
TGTGCCATCAGTGGCGGGGACTATGGCTACACCTTC
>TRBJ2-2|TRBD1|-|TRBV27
CASSFGGQANTGELFF
TGTGCCAGCAGTTTTGGTGGACAGGCGAACACCGGGGAGCTGTTTTTT
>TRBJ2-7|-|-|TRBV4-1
CASSDLRGSSYNEQYF
TGCGCCAGCAGCGACCTCAGAGGGAGCTCCTACAATGAGCAGTACTTC
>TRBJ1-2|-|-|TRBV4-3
CASSQTSSLGRIYGYTF
TGCGCCAGCAGCCAAACCTCCTCACTGGGACGGATCTATGGCTACACCTTC
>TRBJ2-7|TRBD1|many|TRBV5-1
CASSLEGTGSSYEQYF
TGCGCCAGCAGCTTGGAAGGGACAGGGTCCTCCTACGAGCAGTACTTC
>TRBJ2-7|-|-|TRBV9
CASSVGSVVSLYEQYF
TGTGCCAGCAGCGTAGGGTCGGTGGTAAGCCTCTACGAGCAGTACTTC
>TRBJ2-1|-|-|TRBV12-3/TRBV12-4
CASSPGYTNYNEQFF
TGTGCCAGCAGCCCTGGATACACCAACTACAATGAGCAGTTCTTC
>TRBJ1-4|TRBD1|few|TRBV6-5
CASTGTASSGKLFF
TGTGCCAGCACGGGGACAGCATCTTCTGGGAAACTGTTTTTT
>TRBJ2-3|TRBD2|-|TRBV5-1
CASNREVSRDTQYF
TGCGCCAGCAACCGGGAGGTTAGTAGGGATACGCAGTATTTT
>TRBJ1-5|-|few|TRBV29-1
CSVEGPGRRNQPQHF
TGCAGCGTTGAGGGGCCAGGGAGAAGAAATCAGCCCCAGCATTTT
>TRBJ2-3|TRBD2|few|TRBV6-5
CASSPQTSSDTQYF
TGTGCCAGCAGTCCCCAGACTAGCTCCGATACGCAGTATTTT
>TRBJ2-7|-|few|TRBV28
CASSPGPREHEQYF
TGTGCCAGCAGTCCGGGACCCCGGGAACACGAGCAGTACTTC
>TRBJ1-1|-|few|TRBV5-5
CASSAGPNTEAFF
TGTGCCAGCAGCGCGGGGCCCAACACTGAAGCTTTCTTT
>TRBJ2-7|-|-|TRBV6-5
CASSSWPGVYEQYF
TGTGCCAGCAGTTCCTGGCCTGGGGTCTACGAGCAGTACTTC
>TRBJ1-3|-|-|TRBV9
CASSVDYVGNTIYF
TGTGCCAGCAGCGTAGATTACGTGGGAAACACCATATATTTT
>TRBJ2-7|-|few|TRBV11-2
CASSLDSGQIEQYF
TGTGCCAGCAGCTTAGATTCCGGACAGATCGAGCAGTACTTC
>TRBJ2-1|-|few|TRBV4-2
CASSQEPGFSYNEQFF
TGTGCCAGCAGCCAAGAGCCCGGGTTCTCCTACAATGAGCAGTTCTTC
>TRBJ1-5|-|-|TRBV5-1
CASSEDGDSNQPQHF
TGCGCCAGCAGCGAAGACGGAGATAGCAATCAGCCCCAGCATTTT
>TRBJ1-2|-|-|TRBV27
CASSFLGALGGYTF
TGTGCCAGCAGTTTCCTAGGGGCCCTGGGGGGCTACACCTTC
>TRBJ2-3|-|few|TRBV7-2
CASSRKGYGTDTQYF
TGTGCCAGCAGCCGGAAAGGGTACGGCACAGATACGCAGTATTTT
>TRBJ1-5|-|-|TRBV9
CASSVDGGASQPQHF
TGTGCCAGCAGCGTAGATGGGGGTGCGAGTCAGCCCCAGCATTTT
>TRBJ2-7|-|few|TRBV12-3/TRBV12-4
CASSFVWAAPYEQYF
TGTGCCAGCAGTTTCGTTTGGGCAGCCCCCTACGAGCAGTACTTC
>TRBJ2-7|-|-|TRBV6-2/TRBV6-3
CASSSMGGSYEQYF
TGTGCCAGCAGTTCCATGGGGGGCTCCTACGAGCAGTACTTC
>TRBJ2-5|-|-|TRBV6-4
CASSDQGGETQYF
TGTGCCAGCAGTGACCAAGGAGGGGAGACCCAGTACTTC
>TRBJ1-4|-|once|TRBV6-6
CASSPIGGSDEKLFF
TGTGCCAGCAGTCCGATAGGCGGGTCGGATGAAAAACTGTTTTTT
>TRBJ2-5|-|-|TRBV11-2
CASSPDHWKQETQYF
TGTGCCAGCAGCCCAGACCACTGGAAACAAGAGACCCAGTACTTC
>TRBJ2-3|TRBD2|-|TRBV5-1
CASSLSGRATDTQYF
TGCGCCAGCAGCTTGAGCGGGAGGGCCACAGATACGCAGTATTTT
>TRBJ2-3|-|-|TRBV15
CATSRDRRDTQYF
TGTGCCACCAGCAGAGATCGTAGGGATACGCAGTATTTT
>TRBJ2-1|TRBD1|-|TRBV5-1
CASSPGQGPSSYNEQFF
TGCGCCAGCAGCCCGGGACAGGGGCCGAGCTCCTACAATGAGCAGTTCTTC
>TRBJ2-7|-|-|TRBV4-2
CASSQDLTGGSAGTYSYEQYF
TGTGCCAGCAGCCAAGACCTCACTGGTGGTTCGGCGGGGACATATTCCTACGAGCAGTACTTC
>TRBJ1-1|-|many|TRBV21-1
CASSKRIWGTEAFF
TGTGCCAGCAGCAAGAGGATTTGGGGCACTGAAGCTTTCTTT
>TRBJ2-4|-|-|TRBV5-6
CASSLEGSDIQYF
TGTGCCAGCAGCTTGGAGGGGTCGGACATTCAGTACTTC
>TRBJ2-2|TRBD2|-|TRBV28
CASRTGTRDTGELFF
TGTGCCAGCAGAACCGGGACTAGGGACACCGGGGAGCTGTTTTTT
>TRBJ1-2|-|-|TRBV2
CASKLGDAYGYTF
TGTGCCAGCAAATTGGGGGATGCCTATGGCTACACCTTC
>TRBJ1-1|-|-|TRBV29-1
CSVDTTGESRNTEAFF
TGCAGCGTTGATACGACGGGGGAGAGCCGGAACACTGAAGCTTTCTTT
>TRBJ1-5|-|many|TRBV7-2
CASSLGTNQPQHF
TGTGCCAGCAGCTTGGGAACAAATCAGCCCCAGCATTTT
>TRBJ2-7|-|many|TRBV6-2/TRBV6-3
CASSYSGREQYF
TGTGCCAGCAGTTACTCTGGCCGTGAGCAGTACTTC